A single sample is the source of the 32 T cell receptor beta chains below, sequenced in a study of blood T cell repertoires in COVID-19 (dated by TCRdb to about 2020). The library was built by means of the immunoSEQ multiplex PCR assay. In its TCRdb copy, this immuneACCESS table keeps in-frame sequences only and misses some clones. Where compared with another copy, unresolved V genes explain less than half of these, and the others have no known cause. This sample holds 160,000 or so clones; roughly four fifths were observed only once. Of the sample, approximately 10% falls within the top ten clones. Specimen: peripheral blood. These receptor sequences come from a man in his 60s with active or convalescent COVID-19.

This clone was detected once. The chain employs TRBV15 and TRBJ2-3, with D tentatively TRBD2 (6 bases). Germline values: CDR1 LNHNV, CDR2 YYDKDF (reference sequence). The ends were cut back, 1 base at V and 4 bases at J, with 6 bases in the middle. This CDR3 is 13 amino acids long. The CDR3 nucleotides read TGTGCCACCAGCAGAGGCGGGGCAGATACGCAGTATTTT. It yields the protein CATSRGGADTQYF.

The CDR3 bases are TGTGCCAGCAGCCAATCCGGGAGTGGGTCCTACGAGCAGTACTTC. It specifies CASSQSGSGSYEQYF. The chain links TRBV3-1 (or the pseudogene TRBV3-2) to TRBJ2-7; tentative D call: TRBD2 (6 bases). The CDR3 has 15 residues. Trimming removed 2 bases at V and 1 base at J, with 12 bases between. Germline V gene lookup returns CDR1 LGHDT and CDR2 YNNKEL (reference sequence).

The J gene is TRBJ1-5, the V gene TRBV18, with unresolved D. This CDR3 comprises 13 residues. Trimming cost V 6 bases and J 0 bases, with 6 bases left between them. Germline V gene data show CDR1 as KGHSH and CDR2 as LQKENI. CDR3 sequence reads: CASSEGSNQPQHF. The CDR3 DNA reads TGTGCCAGCTCTGAGGGTAGCAATCAGCCCCAGCATTTT. Together with reference TRBV18 and TRBJ1-5, the CDR3 gives the full variable domain: NAGVMQNPRHLVRRRGQEARLRCSPMKGHSHVYWYRQLPEEGLKFMVYLQKENIIDESGMPKERFSAEFPKEGPSILRIQQVVRGDSAAYFCASSEGSNQPQHFGDGTRLSIL.

The genes are TRBV7-9 and TRBJ2-5, with D tentatively TRBD2 (6 bases). The V end lost 5 bases, the J end lost 7 bases, and 17 bases lay between the germline ends. This CDR3 spans 14 amino acids. Looked up from germline, CDR1 is SEHNR and CDR2 is FQNEAQ (reference sequence). The CDR3 here is CASSRRDSLGTQYF. The CDR3 coding sequence is TGTGCCAGCAGCCGCCGGGACTCCTTGGGGACCCAGTACTTC.

V gene TRBV5-6 combines with J gene TRBJ1-1; D is unresolved. V dropped 3 bases and J dropped 2 bases, with 17 bases sitting between them. Germline CDR1 and CDR2: SGHDT and YYEEEE. This CDR3 contains 16 residues. The CDR3: CASSWQAVALNTEAFF. CDR3 coding DNA: TGTGCCAGCAGCTGGCAAGCGGTGGCCCTTAACACTGAAGCTTTCTTT.

V gene TRBV19 combines with J gene TRBJ2-7; 11 nucleotides line up with TRBD2. The V segment lost 5 bases and the J segment 2 bases; nucleotides outside the gene matches: 2. In germline, CDR1 is LNHDA, CDR2 SQIVND (reference sequence). This CDR3 has 14 amino acids. This chain's CDR3 is CASSATSGTYEQYF. The CDR3 nucleotides read TGTGCCAGTAGTGCGACTAGCGGGACCTACGAGCAGTACTTC.

The gene calls are TRBV6-4 and TRBJ2-2; 7 bases match TRBD2. V lost 5 bases and J lost 3; bases outside the gene matches: 3. Germline V gives CDR1 MRHNA, CDR2 SNTAGT. The CDR3 has 14 amino acids. The CDR3 coding sequence is TGTGCCAGCAGTAGCGGGGAGGACACCGGGGAGCTGTTTTTT. This encodes CASSSGEDTGELFF.

The chain recombines TRBV7-8 with TRBJ1-1; the D is unclear. Germline values: CDR1 SGHVS, CDR2 FQNEAQ. Deletions cut 1 base from V and 7 bases from J, with 10 bases between. This CDR3 has 13 amino acids. CDR3 DNA sequence: TGTGCCAGCAGCTTAGTTTGGGCCAGTGAAGCTTTCTTT. Protein product: CASSLVWASEAFF.

Concerning this clone itself: Other DNA sequences from this sample encode an identical CDR3 as well. The J gene is TRBJ1-3, the V gene TRBV6-5; TRBD1 aligns across 8 bases. The V gene end was trimmed by 6 bases and the J gene end by 2 bases; junction bases not matched to a gene: 6. There are 15 residues in the CDR3. Germline V gene lookup returns CDR1 MNHEY and CDR2 SVGAGI. The CDR3 sequence: CASSRQGAAGNTIYF. As DNA, the CDR3 is TGTGCCAGCAGCCGCCAGGGGGCAGCTGGAAACACCATATATTTT.

The chain joins TRBV12-3 or TRBV12-4 to TRBJ1-3; possible D gene TRBD1, 5 bases. The CDR3 is 12 residues long. Trimming cost V 6 bases and J 3 bases, with 6 bases left between them. CDR3 in DNA: TGTGCCAGCAGGGGGCTTGGAAACACCATATATTTT. Protein: CASRGLGNTIYF.

The chain employs TRBV5-6 and TRBJ2-7, with D uncertain. This CDR3 has 15 residues. Germline CDR1 reads SGHDT; CDR2 reads YYEEEE. The ends were cut back, 0 bases at V and 0 bases at J, with 10 bases in the middle. The CDR3 nucleotides are TGTGCCAGCAGCTTGGGATTAGAGCTCTCCTACGAGCAGTACTTC. Amino acids: CASSLGLELSYEQYF.

This chain connects TRBV10-2 to TRBJ2-5, with 7 bases aligning to TRBD2. CDR3 length: 14 residues. V lost 8 bases and J lost 3; bases outside the gene matches: 9. CDR1 and CDR2 from the germline V gene are WSHSY and SAAADI. CDR3: CASLSASGKETQYF. Here the CDR3 DNA reads TGCGCCAGCCTAAGCGCGAGCGGGAAAGAGACCCAGTACTTC.

This chain joins TRBV5-1 and TRBJ1-2; 8 nucleotides match TRBD1. The CDR3 loop spans 14 amino acids. Germline V gene data show CDR1 as SGHRS and CDR2 as YFSETQ. Trimming removed 3 bases from V and 5 bases from J; junction bases left unmatched: 6. CDR3 nucleotide sequence: TGCGCCAGCAGCTCGGGACAGGCCGAATATGGCTACACCTTC. Its protein is CASSSGQAEYGYTF.

V usage is TRBV20-1 and J usage is TRBJ2-1; the match to TRBD2 covers 9 bases. With V trimmed by 3 bases and J by 6 bases, 9 bases remained unmatched. There are 15 residues in the CDR3. Looked up from germline, CDR1 is DFQATT and CDR2 is SNEGSKA (reference sequence). CDR3 sequence: CSASPGGTSPNEQFF. CDR3 DNA sequence: TGCAGTGCTAGTCCCGGTGGGACTAGCCCCAATGAGCAGTTCTTC.

This chain uses TRBV9 with TRBJ2-5, with D possibly matching TRBD2 (7 bases). The CDR3 has 14 amino acids. V lost 0 bases and J 5 bases, leaving 11 bases between the germline ends. Germline loops: CDR1 SGDLS, CDR2 YYNGEE. The CDR3 is CASSVGEGGETQYF. The CDR3 DNA reads TGTGCCAGCAGCGTAGGCGAGGGGGGGGAGACCCAGTACTTC.

By proportion, this clone is medium-sized (0.01 to 0.1%). This chain connects TRBV7-2 to TRBJ2-7; D is undetermined. Germline CDR1 and CDR2: SGHTA and FQGNSA. The CDR3 is 14 amino acids. V was clipped by 2 bases and J by 3 bases, with 11 bases between them. The CDR3 protein is CASSLSVQNYEQYF. Here the CDR3 DNA reads TGTGCCAGCAGCTTAAGCGTCCAGAACTACGAGCAGTACTTC.

The chain has TRBV5-1 and TRBJ1-4, with 7 bases aligning to TRBD1. The CDR3 contains 14 residues. The V and J ends lost 0 bases and 5 bases, in that order; junction bases with no gene match: 1. Germline V CDR1 and CDR2: SGHRS, YFSETQ. CDR3 DNA: TGCGCCAGCAGCTTGGGGGACAGAAATGAAAAACTGTTTTTT. Its translation is CASSLGDRNEKLFF.

A single count supports this clone. V gene TRBV15 combines with J gene TRBJ2-1; the match to TRBD2 covers 8 bases. There are 17 residues in the CDR3. Per the germline V gene, CDR1 is LNHNV and CDR2 is YYDKDF (reference sequence). V shed 1 base and J 4 bases; nucleotides not matched to a gene: 9. This CDR3 is CATSRGGAGGPYNEQFF. CDR3 nucleotide sequence: TGTGCCACCAGCAGAGGAGGGGCGGGGGGACCTTACAATGAGCAGTTCTTC. The complete variable domain, with remaining parts taken from reference TRBV15 and TRBJ2-1, reads DAMVIQNPRYQVTQFGKPVTLSCSQTLNHNVMYWYQQKSSQAPKLLFHYYDKDFNNEADTPDNFQSRRPNTSFCFLDIRSPGLGDTAMYLCATSRGGAGGPYNEQFFGPGTRLTVL.

The chain combines TRBV25-1 with TRBJ2-7; no clear D gene. V lost 2 bases and J lost 0, with 8 bases in between. Germline-derived CDR1 and CDR2 are MGHDK and SYGVNS. This CDR3 is 14 amino acids long. Written as DNA, the CDR3 is TGTGCCAGCAGTGAAGCTTGGAGCTCCTACGAGCAGTACTTC. Protein: CASSEAWSSYEQYF.

This clone occurred once. The V call is TRBV21-1, the J call TRBJ1-6; the tabulated D call, TRBD1, remains unverified against the DNA. TRBV21-1 is recorded as a pseudogene. The CDR3 sequence is 14 residues long. CDR3 in amino acids: CASIRTGPGSPLHF. In DNA form, the CDR3 reads TGTGCCAGCATACGGACAGGGCCAGGGTCACCCCTCCACTTT.

The chain uses TRBV5-8 and TRBJ2-1; 9 bases fit TRBD2. CDR1 is SGHTS and CDR2 is YDEGEE in the germline V gene. This CDR3 is 17 amino acids long. The ends lost 0 bases at V and 4 bases at J; junction bases unmatched: 8. CDR3 DNA sequence: TGTGCCAGCAGCTTGGAGGTTAGCGGGGGCCTTTACAATGAGCAGTTCTTC. Its protein is CASSLEVSGGLYNEQFF.

The V and J genes are TRBV18 and TRBJ1-1, with 8 bases that match TRBD1. Germline CDR1 KGHSH, CDR2 LQKENI. The CDR3 extends over 15 amino acids. Trimming cost V 2 bases and J 4 bases; bases outside gene matches: 6. CDR3 residues: CASSPADREGTEAFF. CDR3 DNA: TGTGCCAGCTCACCAGCGGACAGGGAAGGCACTGAAGCTTTCTTT.

The rearrangement uses TRBV6-5 and TRBJ2-7; no clear D. Germline V gene sequence: CDR1 MNHEY, CDR2 SVGAGI. V lost 8 bases and J 2 bases, leaving 19 bases between the germline ends. CDR3 length: 15 amino acids. CDR3 DNA: TGTGCCAGCGGTCCAGGAAATAACAACACCTACGAGCAGTACTTC. This codes for CASGPGNNNTYEQYF.

This clone was recorded a few times. The rearrangement uses TRBV19 and TRBJ1-2; D not certain. The CDR3 sequence is 15 residues long. Germline V gene sequence: CDR1 LNHDA, CDR2 SQIVND (reference sequence). V was shortened by 3 bases and J by 2 bases, with 13 bases between the two germline ends. CDR3 sequence: CASSIFPHQNYGYTF. CDR3 coding DNA: TGTGCCAGTAGTATTTTTCCGCACCAGAACTATGGCTACACCTTC.

The rearrangement uses TRBV24-1 and TRBJ1-5; 9 positions agree with TRBD1. Germline CDR1 and CDR2: KGHDR and SFDVKD. There are 14 residues in the CDR3. V was pared by 12 bases and J by 4 bases, with 9 bases of the junction left unmatched. Here the CDR3 reads CAQAKQGANQPQHF. The CDR3 DNA is TGTGCCCAGGCGAAACAGGGGGCGAATCAGCCCCAGCATTTT.

The rearrangement joins TRBV10-2 to TRBJ1-3; D not certain. Per the germline V gene, CDR1 is WSHSY and CDR2 is SAAADI. Trimming left V 2 bases short and J 2 bases short, with 10 bases between. This CDR3 is built from 15 residues. CDR3 sequence reads: CASSENDLPGNTIYF. CDR3 coding DNA: TGCGCCAGCAGTGAGAACGACTTGCCTGGAAACACCATATATTTT.

This clone came up many times. This chain connects TRBV4-1 to TRBJ1-5, with 12 nucleotides matching TRBD1. The V and J ends lost 0 bases and 5 bases, in that order; junction bases with no gene match: 5. The CDR3 loop spans 17 amino acids. In germline, CDR1 is MGHRA, CDR2 YSYEKL. CDR3 in DNA: TGCGCCAGCAGCCAAGATGGGGGACAGGGGGCCTATCAGCCCCAGCATTTT. This codes for CASSQDGGQGAYQPQHF.

The chain links TRBV28 to TRBJ1-2; TRBD1 matches at 8 bases. Germline V gives CDR1 MDHEN, CDR2 SYDVKM. The CDR3 is 15 residues long. The trim removed 3 bases at V and 2 bases at J, leaving 5 bases unmatched. This CDR3 is CASSLFGTGNYGYTF. The CDR3 DNA reads as TGTGCCAGCAGTTTGTTCGGGACAGGAAACTATGGCTACACCTTC.

The chain employs TRBV5-1 and TRBJ1-2; no clear D. The V end was cut by 0 bases, the J end by 4 bases, with 10 bases between. Per the germline V gene, CDR1 is SGHRS and CDR2 is YFSETQ. The CDR3 runs 14 residues. CDR3 coding DNA: TGCGCCAGCAGCTTGGACAGACCGTCCTATGGCTACACCTTC. This gives the protein CASSLDRPSYGYTF.

V is TRBV5-6 and J is TRBJ2-5; D call uncertain. This CDR3 region has 13 residues. V was shortened by 0 bases and J by 5 bases, with 8 bases between the two germline ends. The germline V gene has CDR1 SGHDT and CDR2 YYEEEE. The CDR3 bases are TGTGCCAGCAGCTTGGCCCTACCGGAGACCCAGTACTTC. It codes for CASSLALPETQYF.

This clone was observed a single time. This chain joins TRBV5-6 and TRBJ1-4, with TRBD1 identical over 8 bases. CDR1 is SGHDT, CDR2 YYEEEE, per germline. The CDR3 extends over 15 amino acids. V trimming: 3 bases; J trimming: 3 bases; junction bases outside the gene matches: 4. DNA for the CDR3: TGTGCCAGCAGCTCGCTACAGGGGGCTAATGAAAAACTGTTTTTT. It yields the protein CASSSLQGANEKLFF.

The chain carries TRBV6-5 and TRBJ1-4; 7 positions match TRBD1. The V and J ends lost 6 bases and 0 bases, in that order; junction bases with no gene match: 4. CDR3 size: 15 residues. Germline V lookup: CDR1 MNHEY, CDR2 SVGAGI. The CDR3 protein is CASRLDRATNEKLFF. The CDR3 DNA reads TGTGCCAGCAGGCTTGACAGGGCAACTAATGAAAAACTGTTTTTT.